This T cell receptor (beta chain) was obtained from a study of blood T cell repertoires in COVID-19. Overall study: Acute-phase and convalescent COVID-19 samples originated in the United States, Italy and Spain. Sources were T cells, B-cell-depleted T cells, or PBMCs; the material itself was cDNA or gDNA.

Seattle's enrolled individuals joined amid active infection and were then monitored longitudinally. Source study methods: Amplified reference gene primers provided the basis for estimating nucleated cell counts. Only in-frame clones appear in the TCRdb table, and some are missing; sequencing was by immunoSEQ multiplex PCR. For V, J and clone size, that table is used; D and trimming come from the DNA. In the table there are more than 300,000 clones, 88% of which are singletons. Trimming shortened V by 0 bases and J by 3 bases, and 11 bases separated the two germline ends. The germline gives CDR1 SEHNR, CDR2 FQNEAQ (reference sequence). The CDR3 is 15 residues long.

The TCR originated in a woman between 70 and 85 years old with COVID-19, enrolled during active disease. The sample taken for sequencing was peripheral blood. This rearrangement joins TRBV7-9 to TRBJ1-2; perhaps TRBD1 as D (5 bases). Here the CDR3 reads CASSLAGRDYYGYTF. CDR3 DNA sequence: TGTGCCAGCAGCTTAGCGGGCAGGGACTACTATGGCTACACCTTC.